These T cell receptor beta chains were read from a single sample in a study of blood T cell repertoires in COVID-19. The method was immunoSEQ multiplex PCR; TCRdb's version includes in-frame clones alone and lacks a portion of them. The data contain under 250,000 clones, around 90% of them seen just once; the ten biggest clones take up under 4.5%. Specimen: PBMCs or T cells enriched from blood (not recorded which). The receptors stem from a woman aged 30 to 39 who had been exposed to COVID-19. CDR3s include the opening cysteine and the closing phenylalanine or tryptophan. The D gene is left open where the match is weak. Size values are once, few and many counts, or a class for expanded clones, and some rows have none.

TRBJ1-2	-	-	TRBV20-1	TGCAGTGCTACGAACCAACTGGGCTACACCTTC	CSATNQLGYTF
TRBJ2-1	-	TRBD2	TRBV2	TGTGCCAGCCTACGGACTAGCGGGTACAATGAGCAGTTCTTC	CASLRTSGYNEQFF
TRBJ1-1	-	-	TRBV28	TGTGCCAGCACCCTTAGGCGGACAGTGTCTCGCGCTTTCTTT	CASTLRRTVSRAFF
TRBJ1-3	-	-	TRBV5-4	TGTGCCAGCAGCATATCAGGGCTGAACACCATATATTTT	CASSISGLNTIYF
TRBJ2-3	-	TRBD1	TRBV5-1	TGCGCCAGCAGCTTCGGACAGGGCCGTGTCACAGATACGCAGTATTTT	CASSFGQGRVTDTQYF
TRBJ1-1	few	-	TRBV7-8	TGTGCCAGCAGCTTAAGCCCGGGGAACACTGAAGCTTTCTTT	CASSLSPGNTEAFF
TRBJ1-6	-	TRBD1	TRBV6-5	TGTGCCAGCATGACGACCGGACAGGTCACCCTCCACTTT	CASMTTGQVTLHF
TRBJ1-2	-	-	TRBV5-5	TGTGCCAGCAGCAGGGAGTCTTTAGCTAACTATGGCTACACCTTC	CASSRESLANYGYTF
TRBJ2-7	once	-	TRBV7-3	TGTGCCAGCAGCTTAGGTCCGGGAGCAAGGTACGAGCAGTACTTC	CASSLGPGARYEQYF
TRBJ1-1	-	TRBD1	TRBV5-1	TGCGCCAGCAGCCCAGGGGGCTTGAACACTGAAGCTTTCTTT	CASSPGGLNTEAFF
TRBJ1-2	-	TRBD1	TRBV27	TGTGCCAGCAGTTTTAGGACAGGGGAAAACTATGGCTACACCTTC	CASSFRTGENYGYTF
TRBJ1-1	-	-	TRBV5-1	TGCGCCAGCAGCTTGGAGGGGAGGGGCACTGAAGCTTTCTTT	CASSLEGRGTEAFF
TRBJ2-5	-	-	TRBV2	TGTGCCAGCAGCCGGGACCAAGAGACCCAGTACTTC	CASSRDQETQYF
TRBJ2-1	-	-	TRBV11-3	TGTGCCAGCAGCTTAGTCGCGGGAAGCAATGAGCAGTTCTTC	CASSLVAGSNEQFF
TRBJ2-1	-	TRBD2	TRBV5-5	TGTGCCAGCAGCTTGGAGGGACTAGCCTACAATGAGCAGTTCTTC	CASSLEGLAYNEQFF
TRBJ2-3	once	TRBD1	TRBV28	TGTGCCAGCAGCCGACCCGGGACAGCAGTAGATACGCAGTATTTT	CASSRPGTAVDTQYF
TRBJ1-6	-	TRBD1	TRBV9	TGTGCCAGCAGCCCGGGGACAGGGGCGGTTTCACCCCTCCACTTT	CASSPGTGAVSPLHF
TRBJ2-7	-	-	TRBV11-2	TGTGCCAGCAGCCCAACTAGGGGGTCCTACGAGCAGTACTTC	CASSPTRGSYEQYF
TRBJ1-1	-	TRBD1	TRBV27	TGTGCCAGCACCCAGGGGGCGTATTCTGAAGCTTTCTTT	CASTQGAYSEAFF
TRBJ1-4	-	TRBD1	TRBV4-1	TGCGCCAGCAGCCCACTACAGGGGTTGTATGAAAAACTGTTTTTT	CASSPLQGLYEKLFF
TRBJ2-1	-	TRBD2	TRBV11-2	TGTGCCAGCAGTCTAGCGGGAGGGTTATTGGAGCAGTTCTTC	CASSLAGGLLEQFF
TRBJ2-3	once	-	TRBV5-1	TGCGCCAGCAGTTTCTACGGCACAGATACGCAGTATTTT	CASSFYGTDTQYF
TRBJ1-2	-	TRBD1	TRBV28	TGTGCCAGCAGCTTTGCCGGGACAGGGTCTTTTAATGGCTACACCTTC	CASSFAGTGSFNGYTF
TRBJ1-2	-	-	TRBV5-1	TGCGCCAGCAGCTTAGAGACAGGCCTCTATGGCTACACCTTC	CASSLETGLYGYTF
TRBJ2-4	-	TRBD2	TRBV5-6	TGTGCCAGCAGCTTGATGTCTAGCGGGAGGGAAGGGTACATTCAGTACTTC	CASSLMSSGREGYIQYF
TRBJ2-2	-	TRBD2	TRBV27	TGTGCCAGCAGTTTATTTAGCGGGAGAACCGGGGAGCTGTTTTTT	CASSLFSGRTGELFF
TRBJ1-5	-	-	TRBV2	TGTGCCAGCAGTGACCCCAGGGAACGGCAGCCCCAGCATTTT	CASSDPRERQPQHF
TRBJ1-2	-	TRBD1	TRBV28	TGTGCCAGCAGTTCGGCGGACAGGGCAGCAGGAGGTGGCTACACCTTC	CASSSADRAAGGGYTF
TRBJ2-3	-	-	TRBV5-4	TGTGCCAGCAGCTTAGCGGAAACAGATACGCAGTATTTT	CASSLAETDTQYF
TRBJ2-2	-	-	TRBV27	TGTGCCAGCAGTGGTCGGCGGATGAACACCGGGGAGCTGTTTTTT	CASSGRRMNTGELFF
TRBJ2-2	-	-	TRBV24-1	TGTGCCACCAGTGATCCCGGGGTGGCGAACACCGGGGAGCTGTTTTTT	CATSDPGVANTGELFF
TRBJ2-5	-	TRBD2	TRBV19	TGTGCCAGTAGTATATGGGACCAGAATAGCGGGGAGACCCAGTACTTC	CASSIWDQNSGETQYF
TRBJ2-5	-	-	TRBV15	TGTGCCACCAGCAGGGGCCCCCTAGCGTCAGAGACCCAGTACTTC	CATSRGPLASETQYF
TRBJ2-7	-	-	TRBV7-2	TGTGCCAGCAGCTTAACTAGGCGGGGCGGCGAGCAGTACTTC	CASSLTRRGGEQYF
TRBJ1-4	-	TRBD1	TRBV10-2	TGCGCCAGCAGGGGACAGGGGTATGAAAAACTGTTTTTT	CASRGQGYEKLFF
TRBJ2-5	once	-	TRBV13	TGTGCCAGCAGCGATCTAGGACAGTCGGAGACCCAGTACTTC	CASSDLGQSETQYF
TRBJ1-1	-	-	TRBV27	TGTGCCAGCGGATGGACAGCCATGAACACTGAAGCTTTCTTT	CASGWTAMNTEAFF
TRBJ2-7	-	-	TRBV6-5	TGTGCCAGCAGTTACTCCACCTCAGACTACTCCTACGAGCAGTACTTC	CASSYSTSDYSYEQYF
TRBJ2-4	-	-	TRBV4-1	TGCGCCAGCAGCCCCAGGGGTAGCGTGGGCAAAAACATTCAGTACTTC	CASSPRGSVGKNIQYF
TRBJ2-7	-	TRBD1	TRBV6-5	TGTGCCAGCAGTAGGGGACAGCTCCCGTATAACGAGCAGTACTTC	CASSRGQLPYNEQYF
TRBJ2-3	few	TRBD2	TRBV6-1	TGTGCCAGCAGTGAAATAGCGGGAGACAGGGATACGCAGTATTTT	CASSEIAGDRDTQYF
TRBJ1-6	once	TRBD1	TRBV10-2	TGCGCCAGCGGCCGGACAGGGGGTAATTCACCCCTCCACTTT	CASGRTGGNSPLHF
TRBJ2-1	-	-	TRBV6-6	TGTGCCACCCAGGATGGTGAGCAGTTCTTC	CATQDGEQFF
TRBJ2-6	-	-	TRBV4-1	TGCGCCAGCAGCGGGACAACAAAAAGCTCTGGGGCCAACGTCCTGACTTTC	CASSGTTKSSGANVLTF
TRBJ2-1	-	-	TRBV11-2	TGTGCCAGCAGAGATCTCGAGGGATCCTACAATGAGCAGTTCTTC	CASRDLEGSYNEQFF